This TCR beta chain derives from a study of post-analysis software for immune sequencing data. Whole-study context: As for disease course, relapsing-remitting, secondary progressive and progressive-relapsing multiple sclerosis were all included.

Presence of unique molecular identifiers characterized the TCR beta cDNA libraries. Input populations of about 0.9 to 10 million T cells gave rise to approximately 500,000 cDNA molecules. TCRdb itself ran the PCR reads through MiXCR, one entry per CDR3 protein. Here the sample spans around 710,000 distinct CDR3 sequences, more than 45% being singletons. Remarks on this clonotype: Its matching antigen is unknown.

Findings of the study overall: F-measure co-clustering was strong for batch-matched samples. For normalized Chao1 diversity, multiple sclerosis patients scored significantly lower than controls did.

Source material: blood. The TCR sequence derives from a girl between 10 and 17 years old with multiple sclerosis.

CDR3 sequence (DNA): TGTGCCAGCAGTTACTCGAGGGACAGGGGAACTGAAGCTTTCTTT. Translated: CASSYSRDRGTEAFF. The chain couples TRBV6-6 to TRBJ1-1; 10 bases fit TRBD1. Germline CDR1 is MNHNY and CDR2 is SVGAGI (reference sequence). The CDR3 is made up of 15 amino acids. J lost 5 bases, V lost 0 bases, and 3 bases had no gene match.